These 2 T cell receptor beta chains were sequenced from one sample in a study of CD8 T cells in ankylosing spondylitis. TCRdb re-called the 5' RACE reads through MiXCR, storing one row per CDR3 protein. The sample lists 150,000 or so distinct CDR3 sequences, 30% to 35% occurring once. Sample: synovial fluid, either unsorted or a sorted T cell fraction (not recorded which). These receptors were taken from a male donor with ankylosing spondylitis.

This clonotype was detected a few times. The V and J genes are TRBV28 and TRBJ2-1; D assignment may be TRBD1 or TRBD2 (5 bases each). This CDR3 spans 14 amino acids. The V end lost 3 bases, the J end lost 6 bases, and 12 bases lay between the germline ends. CDR1 and CDR2 (germline): MDHEN, SYDVKM. The CDR3 coding sequence is TGTGCCAGCAGTTTTCGCCGAGGGGCCAATGAGCAGTTCTTC. This translates into CASSFRRGANEQFF.

This clonotype was detected a few times. This chain's CDR3 is CASSRASGTASYNEQFF. As DNA, the CDR3 is TGTGCCAGCAGTCGGGCTAGCGGGACTGCCTCCTACAATGAGCAGTTCTTC. The chain joins TRBV6-1 to TRBJ2-1, with 9 nucleotides matching TRBD2. CDR1 is MNHNS and CDR2 is SASEGT in the germline V gene. J gave up 0 bases and V 5 bases, and 8 bases lay outside the gene matches. CDR3 length equals 17 residues.